This TCR beta chain was recorded in a study of cytomegalovirus exposure and HLA in healthy donors. Study results and limitations: It was reportedly the case that the classifier diagnosed cytomegalovirus status with high specificity and sensitivity. Most subjects had HLA-A and HLA-B alleles reportedly predicted accurately by TCR beta sequences. Equally common other TCR beta chains were less clonally expanded than HLA-associated ones, a later analysis found.

The primer mix had 60 Vbeta and 13 Jbeta primers. Per the original data handling: Tens of millions of unique TCR beta chains, 8.5 million to 14 million shared, were counted in a later analysis. The method was immunoSEQ multiplex PCR; TCRdb's version includes in-frame clones alone and lacks a portion of them. V, J and clone size were drawn from that table, and D and trimming were deduced from the DNA. The sample data list roughly 53,000 clones. Note on this clone: Its antigen is still unknown.

The CDR3 has 15 residues. Per germline, CDR1 MNHEY and CDR2 SMNVEV (reference sequence). Trimming pared 3 bases from V and 1 base from J, leaving 7 bases between. The clonotype comes from a man in his late teens or twenties in good health and CMV-seropositive. The rearrangement links TRBV27 to TRBJ2-6; D not resolved. Sequencing was carried out using PBMCs. The CDR3 DNA sequence: TGTGCCAGCAGTTTCAGAATTTCTGGGGCCAACGTCCTGACTTTC. Encoded protein: CASSFRISGANVLTF.